These 28 T cell receptor beta chains originate from one sample sequenced in a study of blood T cell repertoires in COVID-19. Data came from immunoSEQ multiplex PCR; TCRdb stores just in-frame clones and leaves some out. This sample has about 89,000 clones, with around 72% found just once. Sequencing input: peripheral blood. These TCRs come from an elderly woman with acute or convalescent COVID-19.

The chain joins TRBV4-3 to TRBJ1-5; no clear D. The CDR3 runs to 13 residues. The V end was cut by 0 bases, the J end by 7 bases, with 7 bases between. Germline loops: CDR1 LGHNA, CDR2 YSLEER. The CDR3 DNA follows: TGCGCCAGCAGCCAAGATGGGAGGCAGCCCCAGCATTTT. Encoded protein: CASSQDGRQPQHF.

The chain couples TRBV3-1 (or the pseudogene TRBV3-2) to TRBJ1-2; D remains ambiguous. The CDR3 totals 15 residues. Trimming took off 1 base at V and 3 bases at J, with 12 bases between the two ends. Germline CDR1 is LGHDT and CDR2 is YNNKEL (reference sequence). In DNA form, the CDR3 reads TGTGCCAGCAGCCAAGGGCTTAGCGAGGACTATGGCTACACCTTC. Its translation is CASSQGLSEDYGYTF.

The chain is built from TRBV29-1 and TRBJ1-1; D unclear. Germline V CDR1 and CDR2: SQVTM, ANQGSEA. The CDR3 contains 11 residues. Trimming removed 3 bases at V and 9 bases at J, with 11 bases between. The CDR3 protein is CSVDPGGKAFF. Here the CDR3 DNA reads TGCAGCGTTGATCCTGGAGGGAAAGCTTTCTTT.

J is TRBJ2-5 and V is TRBV9; TRBD2 matches at 7 bases. The junction had 8 bases not matched to a gene; V was cut back by 0 bases and J by 3 bases. The germline gives CDR1 SGDLS, CDR2 YYNGEE. This CDR3 is built from 16 residues. The chain's CDR3 is CASSVEGAAGKETQYF. The CDR3 bases are TGTGCCAGCAGCGTAGAGGGAGCAGCGGGGAAAGAGACCCAGTACTTC.

This chain joins TRBV9 and TRBJ1-2, with TRBD1 as a possible D gene (5 bases). CDR3 size: 14 residues. With 0 bases removed from V and 3 bases from J, the gap between germline ends came to 9 bases. Germline V gene data show CDR1 as SGDLS and CDR2 as YYNGEE. CDR3 DNA: TGTGCCAGCAGCGTAGGGGACTCCTACTATGGCTACACCTTC. As protein: CASSVGDSYYGYTF. Looking up the rest from reference TRBV9 and TRBJ1-2 gives the full variable domain: DSGVTQTPKHLITATGQRVTLRCSPRSGDLSVYWYQQSLDQGLQFLIQYYNGEERAKGNILERFSAQQFPDLHSELNLSSLELGDSALYFCASSVGDSYYGYTFGSGTRLTVV.

The chain carries TRBV7-2 and TRBJ2-5; TRBD2 matches at 10 bases. This CDR3 spans 17 amino acids. The trim removed 5 bases at V and 4 bases at J, leaving 13 bases unmatched. Germline V gene data show CDR1 as SGHTA and CDR2 as FQGNSA. CDR3 loop: CASSLGLGAGGRETQYF. The CDR3 DNA sequence: TGTGCCAGCAGCCTGGGCTTAGGAGCGGGGGGGCGAGAGACCCAGTACTTC.

The chain carries TRBV30 and TRBJ2-1; perhaps TRBD2 as D (7 bases). The CDR3 contains 14 residues. Between the trimmed V and J ends, which lost 2 bases and 2 bases, there was a span of 10 bases. In germline, CDR1 is GTSNPN, CDR2 SVGIG (reference sequence). For the CDR3, the DNA is TGTGCCTGGAGTCGGGGGGCCGCCTACAATGAGCAGTTCTTC. Translation gives CAWSRGAAYNEQFF. Full variable domain (rest looked up from reference TRBV30 and TRBJ2-1): SQTIHQWPATLVQPVGSPLSLECTVEGTSNPNLYWYRQAAGRGLQLLFYSVGIGQISSEVPQNLSASRPQDRQFILSSKKLLLSDSGFYLCAWSRGAAYNEQFFGPGTRLTVL.

The genes are TRBV5-1 and TRBJ2-7, with a tentative D call TRBD1 (6 bases). This CDR3 region has 13 residues. The V gene lost 4 bases and the J gene lost 5 bases, with 13 bases spanning the gap. CDR1 is SGHRS, CDR2 YFSETQ, per germline. The chain's CDR3 is CASSATGPHEQYF. DNA of the CDR3: TGCGCCAGCAGCGCCACAGGGCCCCACGAGCAGTACTTC.

The chain employs TRBV20-1 and TRBJ1-2; 7 bases align to TRBD1. Germline V gene sequence: CDR1 DFQATT, CDR2 SNEGSKA (reference sequence). V lost 3 bases to trimming and J lost 10 bases; unmatched junction nucleotides: 14. The CDR3 loop spans 14 amino acids. The CDR3 DNA is TGCAGTGCTAGTGACGGACAGGCCTTGGGGGTCTACACCTTC. It yields the protein CSASDGQALGVYTF.

The chain has TRBV3-1 (or the pseudogene TRBV3-2) and TRBJ1-5; D ambiguous. The CDR3 covers 14 residues. The V end lost 4 bases, the J end lost 10 bases, and 17 bases lay between the germline ends. Germline lookup yields CDR1 LGHDT and CDR2 YNNKEL (reference sequence). This CDR3 reads CASSLGLIDSPQHF. The CDR3, as DNA: TGTGCCAGCAGCCTTGGACTCATTGATTCCCCCCAGCATTTT.

This clone was recorded once. This sequence joins TRBV5-1 and TRBJ2-5; no definite D call. The V gene lost 2 bases and the J gene lost 1 base, with 12 bases spanning the gap. Germline V lookup: CDR1 SGHRS, CDR2 YFSETQ. The CDR3 consists of 15 residues. The CDR3 coding sequence is TGCGCCAGCAGCTTAACAACGACAACCCAAGAGACCCAGTACTTC. Amino acids: CASSLTTTTQETQYF.

The V and J genes are TRBV5-6 and TRBJ2-7, with D perhaps matching TRBD1 (6 bases). Trimming stripped 0 bases from V and 6 bases from J, with 10 bases between. CDR3 length equals 13 residues. Germline CDR1 SGHDT, CDR2 YYEEEE. The CDR3, as DNA: TGTGCCAGCAGCTTGGAACAGGGAAGCGAGCAGTACTTC. This translates into CASSLEQGSEQYF.

The chain combines TRBV12-5 with TRBJ2-5; D is possibly TRBD2 (7 bases). Per the germline V gene, CDR1 is LGHNT and CDR2 is FRNRAP. The CDR3 runs 15 residues. The V end lost 1 base, the J end lost 1 base, and 10 bases lay between the germline ends. The CDR3 bases are TGTGCTAGTGGTTTGGACGGGGGGCCCCAAGAGACCCAGTACTTC. Translation gives CASGLDGGPQETQYF.

This chain connects TRBV11-3 to TRBJ2-3; D perhaps matches TRBD2 (5 bases). Germline V gene lookup returns CDR1 SGHNT and CDR2 YENEEA. This CDR3 has 16 residues. V was cut by 4 bases and J by 0 bases, with 14 bases left in between. CDR3 nucleotides: TGTGCCAGCAGCTCCTTCTTCGGGGAGAGCACAGATACGCAGTATTTT. This sequence encodes CASSSFFGESTDTQYF.

The chain has TRBV10-3 and TRBJ1-2, with TRBD1 matching over 7 bases. There are 15 residues in the CDR3. CDR1 is ENHRY, CDR2 SYGVKD, per germline. V dropped 3 bases and J dropped 4; count of bases not matched to a gene: 8. In DNA form, the CDR3 reads TGTGCCATCAGTGAAGAACAGGGGATCGGCTATGGCTACACCTTC. Translated, it gives CAISEEQGIGYGYTF.

The chain employs TRBV19 and TRBJ1-5; the D gene is possibly TRBD1 (6 bases). The CDR3 loop spans 13 amino acids. V was shortened by 6 bases and J by 1 base, with 7 bases between the two germline ends. In germline, CDR1 is LNHDA, CDR2 SQIVND (reference sequence). DNA of the CDR3: TGTGCCAGTAGGCAGGGGAGCAATCAGCCCCAGCATTTT. Its translation: CASRQGSNQPQHF.

The rearrangement joins TRBV24-1 to TRBJ2-6, with 8 nucleotides matching TRBD1. CDR1 and CDR2 from the germline V gene are KGHDR and SFDVKD. This CDR3 spans 22 amino acids. Unmatched junction bases numbered 19, after V lost 4 bases and J lost 0 bases. CDR3 sequence reads: CATSDGDRLFLPIFSGANVLTF. The CDR3 DNA is TGTGCCACCAGTGACGGGGACAGGCTATTCCTCCCGATATTCTCTGGGGCCAACGTCCTGACTTTC.

This clone was picked up a small number of times. This sequence joins TRBV3-1 (or the pseudogene TRBV3-2) and TRBJ1-6; tentative D call: TRBD1 (5 bases). The V gene's germline CDR1 is LGHDT and CDR2 YNNKEL (reference sequence). CDR3 length: 14 amino acids. V was pared by 4 bases and J by 7 bases, with 11 bases between. The CDR3 sequence: CASSLRDFNSPLHF. The CDR3, as DNA: TGTGCCAGCAGCCTTCGGGACTTCAATTCACCCCTCCACTTT.

The chain employs TRBV18 and TRBJ1-1; maybe TRBD1 (5 bases). Germline V gene sequence: CDR1 KGHSH, CDR2 LQKENI. Trimming left V 1 base short and J 6 bases short, with 12 bases between. The CDR3 covers 14 residues. This chain's CDR3 is CASSPQGSRPEAFF. The DNA for the CDR3 is TGTGCCAGCTCACCACAGGGGTCGAGGCCTGAAGCTTTCTTT.

V is TRBV5-1 and J is TRBJ2-4; D is unresolved. The length of the CDR3 is 13 residues. The germline V gene encodes CDR1 SGHRS and CDR2 YFSETQ. V lost 3 bases to trimming and J lost 6 bases, with 10 bases between them. In DNA, the CDR3 is TGCGCCAGCAGCTCACTCCTAGGAAACATTCAGTACTTC. It yields the protein CASSSLLGNIQYF.

This clone was seen a handful of times. J is TRBJ2-3 and V is TRBV20-1; maybe TRBD2 (6 bases). V lost 5 bases and J lost 4, with 7 bases in between. Germline V lookup: CDR1 DFQATT, CDR2 SNEGSKA (reference sequence). There are 11 residues in the CDR3. The CDR3 here is CSARLADTQYF. The DNA for the CDR3 is TGCAGTGCTCGACTAGCAGATACGCAGTATTTT.

V and J are TRBV23-1 and TRBJ1-6, with 8 bases aligning to TRBD1. TRBV23-1 is placed among ORFs of uncertain function. The length of the CDR3 is 18 residues. Germline trimming cut 0 bases from V and 4 bases from J; bases unmatched to any gene: 8. CDR3 DNA sequence: TGCGCCAGCAGTCAATCGGGCGCAGGGGGCCCTTATAATTCACCCCTCCACTTT. Residues: CASSQSGAGGPYNSPLHF.

This chain links TRBV12-3 or TRBV12-4 with TRBJ2-1; perhaps TRBD1 as D (5 bases). Trimming cost V 2 bases and J 10 bases, with 9 bases left between them. The CDR3 is 12 residues long. The CDR3 here is CASSLRGGEQFF. CDR3 nucleotides: TGTGCCAGCAGTTTAAGGGGTGGCGAGCAGTTCTTC.

The chain carries TRBV6-2 or TRBV6-3 and TRBJ1-4; D uncertain. The CDR3 covers 12 residues. Deletions cut 5 bases from V and 8 bases from J, with 9 bases between. CDR1 and CDR2 from the germline V gene are MNHEY and SVGEGT. The CDR3 here is CASSRRLEKLFF. The CDR3 nucleotides are TGTGCCAGCAGTCGGCGGCTGGAAAAACTGTTTTTT.

The rearrangement joins TRBV9 to TRBJ2-3; 11 positions match TRBD2. The CDR3 length is 15 residues. CDR1 SGDLS and CDR2 YYNGEE come from the germline V gene. V gave up 4 bases and J gave up 7 bases; unmatched junction bases: 8. The CDR3 loop reads CASSLVAGGPHTQYF. CDR3 bases: TGTGCCAGCAGCTTAGTAGCGGGGGGGCCCCATACGCAGTATTTT. Full variable domain (rest looked up from reference TRBV9 and TRBJ2-3): DSGVTQTPKHLITATGQRVTLRCSPRSGDLSVYWYQQSLDQGLQFLIQYYNGEERAKGNILERFSAQQFPDLHSELNLSSLELGDSALYFCASSLVAGGPHTQYFGPGTRLTVL.

This chain connects TRBV18 to TRBJ1-4, with D uncertain. This CDR3 comprises 14 residues. Trimming cost V 3 bases and J 8 bases, with 13 bases left between them. CDR1 and CDR2 from the germline V gene are KGHSH and LQKENI. The CDR3 reads CASSPRRVEEKLFF. As DNA, the CDR3 is TGTGCCAGCTCACCGAGAAGAGTAGAGGAAAAACTGTTTTTT.

The chain has TRBV11-3 and TRBJ2-5; possibly TRBD1 for D (6 bases). From germline, CDR1 is SGHNT and CDR2 YENEEA. The CDR3 has 15 residues. V shed 2 bases and J shed 2 bases, with 12 bases lying between them. In nucleotides, the CDR3 is TGTGCCAGCAGCTTATGGGGAAGGGGGCAAGAGACCCAGTACTTC. It is translated as CASSLWGRGQETQYF.

The rearrangement uses TRBV7-9 and TRBJ1-4; 7 bases align to TRBD1. The junction had 3 bases not matched to a gene; V was cut back by 2 bases and J by 6 bases. CDR1 is SEHNR, CDR2 FQNEAQ, per germline (reference sequence). The CDR3 contains 14 residues. CDR3 region: CASSLKGGDEKLFF. The DNA of the CDR3 is TGTGCCAGCAGCTTAAAAGGGGGCGATGAAAAACTGTTTTTT.